These 7 T cell receptor beta chains were all obtained from the same sample, sequenced in a study of CD8 T cells in Susac syndrome. cDNA came from approximately 0.5 to 1 ug RNA primed by random hexamers. TCRdb re-derived calls from the immunoSEQ multiplex PCR reads in MiXCR, one entry per CDR3 protein. Of some 200,000 distinct CDR3 sequences detected, 85% to 95% appear once; the ten largest clones hold more than 0.1%. The sample taken for sequencing was CD4+ T cells from PBMCs. Receptor source: a human donor in good health.

This clonotype was detected once. The chain couples TRBV6-2 or TRBV6-3 to TRBJ2-6, with TRBD1 matching 8 bases. V shed 2 bases and J 0 bases; nucleotides not matched to a gene: 6. Germline CDR1 and CDR2: MNHEY and SVGEGT. CDR3 size: 18 residues. CDR3 amino acids: CASSYPGQGLSGANVLTF. DNA of the CDR3: TGTGCCAGCAGTTACCCCGGACAGGGACTCTCTGGGGCCAACGTCCTGACTTTC.

The chain has TRBV3-1 and TRBJ1-2; 9 bases map to TRBD1. J was trimmed by 13 bases and V by 4 bases; bases with no gene match: 13. The length of the CDR3 is 14 residues. Germline loops: CDR1 LGHDT, CDR2 YNNKEL (reference sequence). DNA for the CDR3: TGTGCCAGCAGCCGTCCGGGACAGGGTACGTCATGCACCTTC. It encodes CASSRPGQGTSCTF.

The chain employs TRBV20-1 and TRBJ2-7; TRBD2 agrees at 13 bases. The CDR3 loop spans 14 amino acids. In germline, CDR1 is DFQATT, CDR2 SNEGSKA (reference sequence). J was trimmed by 5 bases and V by 6 bases; bases with no gene match: 7. The CDR3: CSAQTSGRRDEQYF. The DNA for the CDR3 is TGCAGTGCGCAGACTAGCGGGAGGCGAGACGAGCAGTACTTC.

This chain connects TRBV6-6 to TRBJ2-1; TRBD1 matches 8 bases. CDR3 length: 14 amino acids. The V gene end was trimmed by 8 bases and the J gene end by 8 bases; junction bases not matched to a gene: 11. Per the germline V gene, CDR1 is MNHNY and CDR2 is SVGAGI (reference sequence). CDR3 sequence (DNA): TGTGCCAGCCGGACAGGGCAACGTAGGGATGAGCAGTTCTTC. Translation: CASRTGQRRDEQFF.

This rearrangement joins TRBV30 to TRBJ2-1; no firm D call. The CDR3 has 14 residues. The V end lost 2 bases, the J end lost 6 bases, and 14 bases lay between the germline ends. The germline CDR1 and CDR2 sequences are GTSNPN and SVGIG (reference sequence). The CDR3 here is CAWSLSRFLNEQFF. The CDR3 DNA reads TGTGCCTGGAGTCTGTCTAGGTTCCTCAATGAGCAGTTCTTC.

V gene TRBV5-5 combines with J gene TRBJ2-5; 8 bases fit TRBD1. The CDR3 length is 19 residues. The trim removed 0 bases at V and 0 bases at J, leaving 13 bases unmatched. CDR1 is SGHKS and CDR2 is YYEKEE in the germline V gene (reference sequence). This CDR3 reads CASSLDLDRTGTYQETQYF. The CDR3 coding sequence is TGTGCCAGCAGCTTGGATTTGGATCGGACAGGGACGTACCAAGAGACCCAGTACTTC. Full variable domain (rest looked up from reference TRBV5-5 and TRBJ2-5): DAGVTQSPTHLIKTRGQQVTLRCSPISGHKSVSWYQQVLGQGPQFIFQYYEKEERGRGNFPDRFSARQFPNYSSELNVNALLLGDSALYLCASSLDLDRTGTYQETQYFGPGTRLLVL.

The chain employs TRBV20-1 and TRBJ2-7, with D perhaps TRBD1 (5 bases). Trimming cost V 3 bases and J 6 bases, with 9 bases left between them. Germline V gene sequence: CDR1 DFQATT, CDR2 SNEGSKA (reference sequence). This CDR3 spans 11 amino acids. The CDR3 protein is CSARGQGEQYF. Written as DNA, the CDR3 is TGCAGTGCTAGGGGGCAGGGCGAGCAGTACTTC.